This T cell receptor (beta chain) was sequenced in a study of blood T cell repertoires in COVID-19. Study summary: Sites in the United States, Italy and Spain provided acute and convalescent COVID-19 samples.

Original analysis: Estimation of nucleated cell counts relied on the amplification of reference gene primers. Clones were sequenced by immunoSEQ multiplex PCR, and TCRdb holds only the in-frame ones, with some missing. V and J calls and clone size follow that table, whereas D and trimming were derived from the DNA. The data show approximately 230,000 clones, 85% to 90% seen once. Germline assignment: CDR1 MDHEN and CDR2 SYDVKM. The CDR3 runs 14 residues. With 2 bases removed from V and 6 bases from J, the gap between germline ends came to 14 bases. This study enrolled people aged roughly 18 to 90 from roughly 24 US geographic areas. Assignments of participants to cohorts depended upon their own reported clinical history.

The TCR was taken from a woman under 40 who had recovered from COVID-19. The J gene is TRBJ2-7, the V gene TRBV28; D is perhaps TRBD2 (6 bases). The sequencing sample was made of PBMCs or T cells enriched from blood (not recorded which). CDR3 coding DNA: TGTGCCAGCAGTTTAGCCTGGGCGGGGTCCGAGCAGTACTTC. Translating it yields CASSLAWAGSEQYF.